One and the same sample provided the 31 T cell receptor beta chains below, sequenced in a study of blood T cell repertoires in COVID-19. Method: immunoSEQ multiplex PCR; TCRdb's copy keeps in-frame clones and lacks some. The table records around 260,000 clones, around 87% of them present only once. Sequenced sample: peripheral blood. The receptors were gathered from a woman in her forties or fifties with acute or convalescent COVID-19.

This clone appeared once. The rearrangement uses TRBV13 and TRBJ1-2; weak D call: TRBD1 (5 bases). The CDR3 is 12 residues long. The germline V and J ends were trimmed by 3 bases and 7 bases, with 9 bases remaining between them. Germline CDR1 and CDR2: PRHDT and FYEKMQ (reference sequence). The CDR3 DNA sequence: TGTGCCAGCAGCTTGGGGGGTTTTGGCTACACCTTC. Amino acid sequence: CASSLGGFGYTF.

V usage is TRBV5-1 and J usage is TRBJ2-6; D is perhaps TRBD2 (6 bases). V lost 1 base and J 3 bases, leaving 23 bases between the germline ends. This CDR3 contains 20 residues. Germline CDR1 and CDR2: SGHRS and YFSETQ. The CDR3 DNA follows: TGCGCCAGCAGCTTGCGTGGCGGGGTACCGACTAAAGATGGGGCCAACGTCCTGACTTTC. As protein: CASSLRGGVPTKDGANVLTF.

The chain combines TRBV14 with TRBJ2-5; TRBD2 matches at 7 bases. Losses at the gene ends were 2 bases for V and 5 bases for J; bases not matched to a gene: 2. The germline V gene has CDR1 SGHDN and CDR2 FVKESK. CDR3 length: 13 residues. CDR3: CASSQRLAETQYF. In DNA, the CDR3 is TGTGCCAGCAGCCAAAGACTAGCTGAGACCCAGTACTTC.

This chain uses TRBV28 with TRBJ1-2, with D unclear. V shed 1 base and J shed 3 bases, with 3 bases lying between them. The CDR3 length is 12 residues. Looked up from germline, CDR1 is MDHEN and CDR2 is SYDVKM. The CDR3 is CASSLSDYGYTF. The CDR3 bases are TGTGCCAGCAGTTTATCAGACTATGGCTACACCTTC.

This clone was detected only once. V is TRBV27 and J is TRBJ2-7; the D is unclear. Trimming left V 4 bases short and J 3 bases short, with 16 bases between. Per germline, CDR1 MNHEY and CDR2 SMNVEV (reference sequence). The CDR3 consists of 15 residues. The CDR3 DNA reads TGTGCCAGCAGTTATCAGGCCGGCCGGATCTACGAGCAGTACTTC. Its translation is CASSYQAGRIYEQYF.

The V call is TRBV24-1, the J call TRBJ2-5; 11 bases fit TRBD2. Germline CDR1 and CDR2: KGHDR and SFDVKD. This CDR3 region has 15 residues. Germline trimming cut 4 bases from V and 5 bases from J; bases unmatched to any gene: 5. The DNA of the CDR3 is TGTGCCACCAGTGACCTTAGCGGGAGGGCGGAGACCCAGTACTTC. It is translated as CATSDLSGRAETQYF.

The J gene is TRBJ2-1, the V gene TRBV18; 11 bases align to TRBD2. With 5 bases clipped from V and 5 bases from J, the junction kept 5 bases outside the gene matches. The CDR3 totals 15 residues. Germline CDR1 and CDR2: KGHSH and LQKENI. The CDR3, as DNA: TGTGCCAGCTCATCGCTAGCGGGAGGAGACAATGAGCAGTTCTTC. As protein: CASSSLAGGDNEQFF.

The chain couples TRBV9 to TRBJ2-7; maybe TRBD2 (6 bases). V shed 3 bases and J shed 5 bases, with 15 bases lying between them. The CDR3 loop spans 14 amino acids. Germline loops: CDR1 SGDLS, CDR2 YYNGEE. This chain's CDR3 is CASSAEGRGHEQYF. The CDR3 nucleotides read TGTGCCAGCAGCGCGGAGGGCCGCGGACACGAGCAGTACTTC.

V usage is TRBV27 and J usage is TRBJ1-5; possible D gene TRBD1, 5 bases. The CDR3 is made up of 14 amino acids. Germline assignment: CDR1 MNHEY and CDR2 SMNVEV (reference sequence). V dropped 6 bases and J dropped 5 bases, with 14 bases sitting between them. The CDR3 DNA follows: TGTGCCAGCAGGTCAGGGTACACCGATCAGCCCCAGCATTTT. This encodes CASRSGYTDQPQHF.

The gene calls are TRBV11-2 and TRBJ1-1; no definite D call. This CDR3 has 13 amino acids. Germline values: CDR1 SGHAT, CDR2 FQNNGV. The V gene lost 5 bases and the J gene lost 4 bases, with 11 bases spanning the gap. CDR3 sequence: CASSIPWSTEAFF. Here the CDR3 DNA reads TGTGCCAGCAGCATTCCATGGAGCACTGAAGCTTTCTTT.

Only a few counts were recorded for this clone. The chain carries TRBV7-9 and TRBJ2-1; 14 bases fit TRBD2. V shed 5 bases, J shed 12 bases, and the junction held 12 bases outside the gene matches. Germline CDR1 SEHNR, CDR2 FQNEAQ (reference sequence). This CDR3 region has 16 residues. Here the CDR3 DNA reads TGTGCCAGCAGCCGCCTCATGACTAGCGGGAGGGCCATGCAGTTCTTC. Translated, it gives CASSRLMTSGRAMQFF.

This clone was seen just once. The V gene is TRBV11-2, the J gene TRBJ2-1; 11 bases fit TRBD1. With 5 bases clipped from V and 7 bases from J, the junction kept 10 bases outside the gene matches. The CDR3 length is 16 residues. The germline CDR1 and CDR2 sequences are SGHAT and FQNNGV. The chain's CDR3 is CASSGVMDRGRNEQFF. CDR3 bases: TGTGCCAGCAGCGGGGTGATGGACAGGGGGCGAAATGAGCAGTTCTTC.

The rearrangement uses TRBV3-1 (or the pseudogene TRBV3-2) and TRBJ2-1; 7 nucleotides match TRBD2. Per germline, CDR1 LGHDT and CDR2 YNNKEL (reference sequence). The trim removed 4 bases at V and 3 bases at J, leaving 3 bases unmatched. There are 14 residues in the CDR3. CDR3 protein: CASSLRDYYNEQFF. The CDR3 nucleotides read TGTGCCAGCAGCCTCCGGGACTACTACAATGAGCAGTTCTTC.

The CDR3 reads CASSYGGGASGANVLTF. As DNA, the CDR3 is TGTGCCAGCAGTTACGGAGGGGGCGCATCTGGGGCCAACGTCCTGACTTTC. This chain links TRBV6-2 or TRBV6-3 with TRBJ2-6; maybe TRBD1 (7 bases). V was pared by 2 bases and J by 1 base, with 12 bases between. The germline gives CDR1 MNHEY, CDR2 SVGEGT. The CDR3 has 17 amino acids.

The chain carries TRBV4-3 and TRBJ2-6; D gene ambiguous. Germline values: CDR1 LGHNA, CDR2 YSLEER. V lost 4 bases and J 2 bases, leaving 15 bases between the germline ends. The length of the CDR3 is 17 residues. The CDR3 protein is CASSRLSPYTGANVLTF. CDR3 nucleotide sequence: TGCGCCAGCAGCCGCCTTTCCCCCTATACTGGGGCCAACGTCCTGACTTTC.

This chain joins TRBV5-1 and TRBJ1-4; TRBD1 agrees at 8 bases. V gave up 4 bases and J gave up 8 bases; unmatched junction bases: 10. The CDR3 is made up of 15 amino acids. Germline CDR1 and CDR2: SGHRS and YFSETQ. Here the CDR3 reads CASSGDRGGGEKLFF. The CDR3 DNA reads TGCGCCAGCAGCGGCGACAGGGGAGGGGGCGAAAAACTGTTTTTT.

V is TRBV29-1 and J is TRBJ1-3; maybe TRBD1 (5 bases). CDR3 length equals 12 residues. The germline CDR1 and CDR2 sequences are SQVTM and ANQGSEA. V was cut by 0 bases and J by 7 bases, with 7 bases left in between. CDR3: CSVEEGGNTIYF. CDR3 DNA: TGCAGCGTTGAAGAGGGGGGGAACACCATATATTTT. The full variable domain, its missing parts supplied by reference TRBV29-1 and TRBJ1-3, is SAVISQKPSRDICQRGTSLTIQCQVDSQVTMMFWYRQQPGQSLTLIATANQGSEATYESGFVIDKFPISRPNLTFSTLTVSNMSPEDSSIYLCSVEEGGNTIYFGEGSWLTVV.

The table lists this clone with a count of one. The chain is built from TRBV27 and TRBJ1-5, with a weak D call TRBD1 (5 bases). CDR3 length: 14 amino acids. The V end lost 3 bases, the J end lost 1 base, and 7 bases lay between the germline ends. Germline CDR1 and CDR2: MNHEY and SMNVEV (reference sequence). Written as DNA, the CDR3 is TGTGCCAGCAGTTTGTGGGGCAGCAATCAGCCCCAGCATTTT. It translates to CASSLWGSNQPQHF.

The chain recombines TRBV15 with TRBJ1-6; TRBD1 matches at 10 bases. Per the germline V gene, CDR1 is LNHNV and CDR2 is YYDKDF (reference sequence). With 5 bases clipped from V and 9 bases from J, the junction kept 13 bases outside the gene matches. This CDR3 region has 17 residues. The CDR3 region is CATSGSTRQGAASPLHF. CDR3 bases: TGTGCCACCAGCGGCAGCACTAGACAGGGGGCAGCTTCACCCCTCCACTTT. Full variable domain (outside the CDR3, taken from reference TRBV15 and TRBJ1-6): DAMVIQNPRYQVTQFGKPVTLSCSQTLNHNVMYWYQQKSSQAPKLLFHYYDKDFNNEADTPDNFQSRRPNTSFCFLDIRSPGLGDTAMYLCATSGSTRQGAASPLHFGNGTRLTVT.

Only a few counts were recorded for this clone. The chain's CDR3 is CASSPARGRTEAFF. CDR3 nucleotides: TGTGCCAGCAGCCCCGCGAGGGGGCGGACTGAAGCTTTCTTT. The chain is built from TRBV3-1 (or the pseudogene TRBV3-2) and TRBJ1-1; 7 bases line up with TRBD1. The germline V gene has CDR1 LGHDT and CDR2 YNNKEL (reference sequence). The V and J ends lost 4 bases and 5 bases, in that order; junction bases with no gene match: 7. This CDR3 contains 14 residues.

The chain is built from TRBV5-6 and TRBJ2-7; TRBD1 aligns across 7 bases. CDR1 is SGHDT and CDR2 is YYEEEE in the germline V gene. The CDR3 is made up of 14 amino acids. J gave up 0 bases and V 4 bases, and 4 bases lay outside the gene matches. CDR3 DNA sequence: TGTGCCAGCAGCCGGACAGGTTTCTCCTACGAGCAGTACTTC. Its protein product is CASSRTGFSYEQYF.

The chain has TRBV5-8 and TRBJ1-3, with D possibly TRBD1 on 6 matching bases. This CDR3 is built from 14 residues. Germline assignment: CDR1 SGHTS and CDR2 YDEGEE. Deletions cut 7 bases from V and 1 base from J, with 12 bases between. For the CDR3, the DNA is TGTGCCAGCGGGAGTCAGGGGTCTGGAAACACCATATATTTT. It is translated as CASGSQGSGNTIYF.

The chain combines TRBV18 with TRBJ2-5; tentatively, D is TRBD2 (6 bases). The V gene lost 2 bases and the J gene lost 4 bases, with 11 bases spanning the gap. Per the germline V gene, CDR1 is KGHSH and CDR2 is LQKENI. This CDR3 region has 14 residues. CDR3 coding DNA: TGTGCCAGCTCACCAGCGGGGTGGGGAGAGACCCAGTACTTC. Translated: CASSPAGWGETQYF.

This chain links TRBV30 with TRBJ1-6; D might be TRBD1 (5 bases). The germline V gene has CDR1 GTSNPN and CDR2 SVGIG (reference sequence). Trimming removed 2 bases from V and 7 bases from J, with 9 bases in between. CDR3 length: 13 residues. The chain's CDR3 is CAWSPGSNSPLHF. DNA of the CDR3: TGTGCCTGGAGTCCAGGGTCCAATTCACCCCTCCACTTT.

This chain uses TRBV7-2 with TRBJ1-2; D is unclear. Germline V gene data show CDR1 as SGHTA and CDR2 as FQGNSA. This CDR3 region has 14 residues. Trimming removed 2 bases at V and 4 bases at J, with 11 bases between. The chain's CDR3 is CASSLKPVVYGYTF. The CDR3 region has the DNA TGTGCCAGCAGCTTAAAACCAGTTGTCTATGGCTACACCTTC.

The genes are TRBV7-2 and TRBJ2-1; 7 nucleotides agree with TRBD1. Germline V gene data show CDR1 as SGHTA and CDR2 as FQGNSA. The V and J ends lost 3 bases and 3 bases, in that order; junction bases with no gene match: 11. The CDR3 is made up of 17 amino acids. The CDR3 bases are TGTGCCAGCAGCTTGGACAGGCTACGGGTGCTCTACAATGAGCAGTTCTTC. It translates to CASSLDRLRVLYNEQFF.

V is TRBV28 and J is TRBJ2-7, with D possibly matching TRBD2 (6 bases). Trimming pared 10 bases from V and 5 bases from J, leaving 15 bases between. The CDR3 covers 12 residues. CDR1 and CDR2 from the germline V gene are MDHEN and SYDVKM. This CDR3 is CATATGGDEQYF. The CDR3 DNA sequence: TGTGCCACGGCGACCGGCGGGGACGAGCAGTACTTC.

The V and J genes are TRBV11-1 and TRBJ2-1, with 14 bases lining up with TRBD2. The V segment lost 3 bases and the J segment 7 bases; nucleotides outside the gene matches: 2. Per germline, CDR1 SGHAT and CDR2 FQDESV (reference sequence). This CDR3 has 15 residues. The CDR3 region is CASSLGTSGRNEQFF. CDR3 nucleotide sequence: TGTGCCAGCAGCTTGGGGACTAGCGGGAGAAATGAGCAGTTCTTC. Full variable domain (outside the CDR3, taken from reference TRBV11-1 and TRBJ2-1): EAEVAQSPRYKITEKSQAVAFWCDPISGHATLYWYRQILGQGPELLVQFQDESVVDDSQLPKDRFSAERLKGVDSTLKIQPAELGDSAMYLCASSLGTSGRNEQFFGPGTRLTVL.

This clone appeared a single time. The CDR3 bases are TGTGCCAGCTCACCCGGCCAGGGCAACGAGCAGTACTTC. It specifies CASSPGQGNEQYF. This sequence joins TRBV18 and TRBJ2-7; D is perhaps TRBD1 (5 bases). The germline V gene has CDR1 KGHSH and CDR2 LQKENI. Deletions cut 3 bases from V and 5 bases from J, with 11 bases between. The CDR3 has 13 amino acids.

V is TRBV2 and J is TRBJ1-5, with D hard to call. This CDR3 region has 14 residues. The V gene lost 2 bases and the J gene lost 4 bases, with 9 bases spanning the gap. The germline CDR1 and CDR2 sequences are SNHLY and FYNNEI. The CDR3 loop reads CASSEISGNQPQHF. CDR3 coding DNA: TGTGCCAGCAGTGAAATATCGGGAAATCAGCCCCAGCATTTT.

The chain employs TRBV10-1 and TRBJ1-5; D is undetermined. The CDR3 runs to 14 residues. Per germline, CDR1 WNHNN and CDR2 SYGVQD (reference sequence). Trimming shortened V by 5 bases and J by 6 bases, and 14 bases separated the two germline ends. The CDR3: CASSLQPSGQPQHF. The CDR3 nucleotides are TGCGCCAGCAGTCTTCAACCATCGGGTCAGCCCCAGCATTTT.